This T cell receptor (beta chain) originates from a study of cytomegalovirus exposure and HLA in healthy donors. In the PCR, 60 Vbeta and 13 Jbeta primers were used. Using immunoSEQ multiplex PCR, the repertoire was profiled, and TCRdb retains in-frame clones only, with some absent. The sample yields 73,000 or so clones, roughly four fifths seen once. CDR3 length: 14 amino acids. Germline CDR1 SSHAT, CDR2 FNYEAQ (reference sequence). The origin of this receptor is a man aged 50-60 years in good health and CMV-seronegative. Sequenced material: PBMCs. V and J are TRBV7-7 and TRBJ2-1; TRBD2 might be the D (6 bases). This CDR3 reads CATAEGTLANEQFF. In DNA, the CDR3 is TGTGCTACAGCGGAGGGAACCCTTGCCAATGAGCAGTTCTTC.